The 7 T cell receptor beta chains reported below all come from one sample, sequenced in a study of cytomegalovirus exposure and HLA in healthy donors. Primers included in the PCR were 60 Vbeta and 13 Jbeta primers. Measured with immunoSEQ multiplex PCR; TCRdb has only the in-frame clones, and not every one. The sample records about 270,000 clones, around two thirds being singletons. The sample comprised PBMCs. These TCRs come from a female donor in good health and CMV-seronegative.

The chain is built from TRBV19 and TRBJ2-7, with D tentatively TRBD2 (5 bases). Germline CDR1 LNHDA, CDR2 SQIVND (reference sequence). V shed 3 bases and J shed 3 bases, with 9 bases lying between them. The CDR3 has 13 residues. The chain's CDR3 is CASSIGLNYEQYF. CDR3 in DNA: TGTGCCAGTAGTATTGGACTTAACTACGAGCAGTACTTC.

CDR3 in DNA: TGTGCCAGCAGCGTATACAGGGTCCTAGCCAAAAACATTCAGTACTTC. This encodes CASSVYRVLAKNIQYF. The V call is TRBV7-9, the J call TRBJ2-4, with D perhaps TRBD1 (6 bases). Germline CDR1 and CDR2: SEHNR and FQNEAQ (reference sequence). The germline V and J ends were trimmed by 5 bases and 0 bases, with 14 bases remaining between them. The CDR3 contains 16 residues.

The CDR3 protein is CAWSVKGGGQPQHF. CDR3 DNA: TGTGCCTGGAGTGTAAAGGGGGGAGGGCAGCCCCAGCATTTT. This chain joins TRBV30 and TRBJ1-5; tentatively, D is TRBD1 (6 bases). The CDR3 length is 14 residues. From germline, CDR1 is GTSNPN and CDR2 SVGIG (reference sequence). Trimming took 0 bases from V and 7 from J, leaving 13 bases between them. Variable domain in full (rest from reference TRBV30 and TRBJ1-5): SQTIHQWPATLVQPVGSPLSLECTVEGTSNPNLYWYRQAAGRGLQLLFYSVGIGQISSEVPQNLSASRPQDRQFILSSKKLLLSDSGFYLCAWSVKGGGQPQHFGDGTRLSIL.

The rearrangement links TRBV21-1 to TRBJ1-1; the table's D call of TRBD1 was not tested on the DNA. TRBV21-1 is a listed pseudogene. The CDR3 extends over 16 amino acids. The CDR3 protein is CASSVFPRDMNTEAFF. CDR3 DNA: TGTGCCAGCTCGGTATTCCCGAGAGACATGAACACTGAAGCTTTCTTT.

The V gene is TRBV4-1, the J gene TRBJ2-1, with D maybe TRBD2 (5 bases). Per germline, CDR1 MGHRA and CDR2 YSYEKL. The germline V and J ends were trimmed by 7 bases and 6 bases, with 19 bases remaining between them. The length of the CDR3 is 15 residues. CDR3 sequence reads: CASTRLQEGGNEQFF. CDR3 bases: TGCGCCAGCACCAGACTGCAGGAAGGAGGCAATGAGCAGTTCTTC.

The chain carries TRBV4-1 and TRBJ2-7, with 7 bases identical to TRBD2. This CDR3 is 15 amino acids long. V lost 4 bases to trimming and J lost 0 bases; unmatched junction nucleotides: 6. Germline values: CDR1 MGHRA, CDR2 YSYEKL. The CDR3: CASSRSRDYSYEQYF. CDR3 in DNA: TGCGCCAGCAGCCGAAGCCGGGACTACTCCTACGAGCAGTACTTC.

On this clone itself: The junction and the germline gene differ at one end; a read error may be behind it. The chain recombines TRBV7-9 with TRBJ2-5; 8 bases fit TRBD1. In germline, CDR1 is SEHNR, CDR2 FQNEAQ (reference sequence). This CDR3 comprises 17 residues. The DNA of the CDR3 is TGTTCCAGCAGCTTAGTTGGGACAGGAGATACCCAAGAGACCCAGTACTTC. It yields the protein CSSSLVGTGDTQETQYF.